One and the same sample provided the 15 T cell receptor beta chains below, sequenced in a study of blood T cell repertoires in COVID-19 (dated by TCRdb to 2020 to 2021). The library came from the immunoSEQ multiplex PCR assay. Drawn from immuneACCESS, this table holds only the in-frame rearrangements with V and J called that TCRdb kept. Clones are partly lost; checked studies trace under half to an unresolved V gene and leave the rest unexplained. The sample yields around 110,000 clones; 80% to 85% were counted once. The ten largest clonotypes hold approximately 4% of the sample. Sequenced sample: peripheral blood. Receptors originate from a human donor in a cohort sampled during active COVID-19.

This clone was detected once. The chain recombines TRBV27 with TRBJ1-1, with 9 bases aligning to TRBD1. This CDR3 comprises 15 residues. The V segment lost 5 bases and the J segment 3 bases; nucleotides outside the gene matches: 7. Germline assignment: CDR1 MNHEY and CDR2 SMNVEV (reference sequence). The CDR3, as DNA: TGTGCCAGCAGTCCAAACAGGGGGCAGGACACTGAAGCTTTCTTT. It is translated as CASSPNRGQDTEAFF.

The rearrangement joins TRBV4-3 to TRBJ2-1; TRBD2 aligns across 8 bases. The J segment lost 2 bases and the V segment lost 2 bases, leaving 5 bases of the junction unmatched. This CDR3 is built from 16 residues. Germline V gene sequence: CDR1 LGHNA, CDR2 YSLEER. The chain's CDR3 is CASSQNSGKTYNEQFF. CDR3 sequence (DNA): TGCGCCAGCAGCCAAAATAGCGGGAAAACCTACAATGAGCAGTTCTTC.

The chain is built from TRBV2 and TRBJ2-3; TRBD2 is a possible D gene (6 bases). The CDR3 covers 14 residues. V was cut by 5 bases and J by 0 bases, with 9 bases left in between. Germline CDR1 is SNHLY and CDR2 is FYNNEI. DNA for the CDR3: TGTGCCAGCAGTACCGGGACTAGCACAGATACGCAGTATTTT. Translating it yields CASSTGTSTDTQYF.

The V call is TRBV7-6, the J call TRBJ2-6; D unresolved. Germline lookup yields CDR1 SGHVS and CDR2 FNYEAQ. The CDR3 contains 15 residues. V was shortened by 5 bases and J by 0 bases, with 8 bases between the two germline ends. CDR3 nucleotide sequence: TGTGCCAGCAGCCCTGAGAACTCTGGGGCCAACGTCCTGACTTTC. It is translated as CASSPENSGANVLTF. Using reference TRBV7-6 and TRBJ2-6 for the parts outside the CDR3, the full variable domain is GAGVSQSPRYKVTKRGQDVALRCDPISGHVSLYWYRQALGQGPEFLTYFNYEAQQDKSGLPNDRFSAERPEGSISTLTIQRTEQRDSAMYRCASSPENSGANVLTFGAGSRLTVL.

The chain uses TRBV6-6 and TRBJ1-5; no clear D gene. The CDR3 consists of 15 residues. CDR1 and CDR2 from the germline V gene are MNHNY and SVGAGI (reference sequence). V was shortened by 1 base and J by 0 bases, with 7 bases between the two germline ends. The DNA of the CDR3 is TGTGCCAGCAGTTACTTTCAGAATAGCAATCAGCCCCAGCATTTT. It specifies CASSYFQNSNQPQHF.

The V call is TRBV4-2, the J call TRBJ2-5; a weak D match, TRBD2 (5 bases). The CDR3 is 14 amino acids. From germline, CDR1 is LGHNA and CDR2 YNFKEQ. V was trimmed by 0 bases and J by 4 bases, leaving 9 bases between them. The CDR3 region has the DNA TGTGCCAGCAGCCAAGATGAGGGTCCAGAGACCCAGTACTTC. Translated, it gives CASSQDEGPETQYF.

The chain links TRBV7-3 to TRBJ2-3, with 11 bases identical to TRBD2. CDR3 length: 16 amino acids. Unmatched junction bases numbered 7, after V lost 4 bases and J lost 4 bases. CDR1 SGHTA and CDR2 FQGTGA come from the germline V gene. The CDR3 coding sequence is TGTGCCAGCAGCTACCGTAGCGGGAGGGCCGCAGATACGCAGTATTTT. This gives the protein CASSYRSGRAADTQYF.

This chain joins TRBV19 and TRBJ1-1; tentative D call: TRBD1 (5 bases). V shed 7 bases and J shed 1 base, with 25 bases lying between them. Germline V lookup: CDR1 LNHDA, CDR2 SQIVND (reference sequence). The CDR3 loop spans 18 amino acids. The CDR3 spells CASTNPQGGLHWNTEAFF. CDR3 nucleotides: TGTGCCAGTACCAACCCCCAGGGCGGTTTACATTGGAACACTGAAGCTTTCTTT.

The genes are TRBV18 and TRBJ1-1, with 10 bases lining up with TRBD1. V trimming: 3 bases; J trimming: 8 bases; junction bases outside the gene matches: 6. This CDR3 contains 14 residues. In germline, CDR1 is KGHSH, CDR2 LQKENI. CDR3 region: CASSPRQGAQEAFF. CDR3 in DNA: TGTGCCAGCTCACCCCGACAGGGGGCGCAAGAAGCTTTCTTT.

The V call is TRBV24-1, the J call TRBJ2-2; tentative D call: TRBD1 (5 bases). V gave up 3 bases and J gave up 6 bases, with 16 bases separating them. The CDR3 extends over 16 amino acids. Looked up from germline, CDR1 is KGHDR and CDR2 is SFDVKD. Here the CDR3 DNA reads TGTGCCACCAGTGATGCCCGGGCCCCGACAGCCGGGGAGCTGTTTTTT. Translation gives CATSDARAPTAGELFF.

The chain couples TRBV10-3 to TRBJ2-5; 8 nucleotides agree with TRBD2. CDR3 length: 15 amino acids. V was clipped by 3 bases and J by 3 bases; unmatched bases: 6. Germline assignment: CDR1 ENHRY and CDR2 SYGVKD. This CDR3 is CAISDWAAGEETQYF. CDR3 DNA: TGTGCCATCAGTGATTGGGCAGCGGGAGAAGAGACCCAGTACTTC.

This clone was found once. The chain joins TRBV9 to TRBJ2-1, with 15 positions matching TRBD2. The V and J ends lost 1 base and 4 bases, in that order; junction bases with no gene match: 6. Germline loops: CDR1 SGDLS, CDR2 YYNGEE. The CDR3 has 18 residues. For the CDR3, the DNA is TGTGCCAGCAGCGTACGTGGACTAGCGGGAGGGCCGTACAATGAGCAGTTCTTC. Translated, it gives CASSVRGLAGGPYNEQFF.

The V and J genes are TRBV25-1 and TRBJ2-2; 9 bases are a match to TRBD1. V lost 6 bases, J lost 7 bases, and 9 bases stayed unmatched. There are 15 residues in the CDR3. Looked up from germline, CDR1 is MGHDK and CDR2 is SYGVNS. CDR3 DNA: TGTGCCAGCAGCAGGGGGGGGACAGGGTTCGGGGAGCTGTTTTTT. It yields the protein CASSRGGTGFGELFF.

This chain joins TRBV7-9 and TRBJ2-7; 10 bases line up with TRBD2. Germline CDR1 and CDR2: SEHNR and FQNEAQ (reference sequence). This CDR3 has 14 residues. The trim removed 4 bases at V and 5 bases at J, leaving 5 bases unmatched. The CDR3 nucleotides are TGTGCCAGCAGCTCGGGACTAGCGCTCCACGAGCAGTACTTC. Amino acids: CASSSGLALHEQYF.

The chain couples TRBV6-5 to TRBJ1-1; D remains ambiguous. Trimming pared 5 bases from V and 2 bases from J, leaving 12 bases between. The CDR3 is made up of 14 amino acids. The V gene's germline CDR1 is MNHEY and CDR2 SVGAGI. The CDR3 DNA sequence: TGTGCCAGCAGTAGAGGAGAGGGTAACACTGAAGCTTTCTTT. This encodes CASSRGEGNTEAFF.